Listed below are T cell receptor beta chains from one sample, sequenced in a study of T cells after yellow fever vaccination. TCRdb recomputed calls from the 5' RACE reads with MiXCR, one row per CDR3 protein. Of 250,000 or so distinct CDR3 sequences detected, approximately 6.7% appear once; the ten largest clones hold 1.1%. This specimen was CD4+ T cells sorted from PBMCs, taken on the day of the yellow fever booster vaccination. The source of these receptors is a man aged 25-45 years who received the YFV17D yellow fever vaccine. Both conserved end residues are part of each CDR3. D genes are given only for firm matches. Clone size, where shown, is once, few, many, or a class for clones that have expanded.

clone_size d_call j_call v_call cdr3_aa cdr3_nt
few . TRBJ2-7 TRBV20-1 CSARRGGSGSGEQYF TGCAGTGCTAGGCGGGGTGGGTCGGGATCGGGTGAGCAGTACTTC
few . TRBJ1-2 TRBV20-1 CSATRSGGGDGGYTF TGCAGTGCTACCCGATCTGGCGGGGGAGATGGTGGCTACACCTTC
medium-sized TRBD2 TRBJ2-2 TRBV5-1 CASSLTRPGLADTGELFF TGCGCCAGCAGCCTAACCAGGCCGGGACTAGCAGACACCGGGGAGCTGTTTTTT
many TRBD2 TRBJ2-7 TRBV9 CASSVQGSTGTSFDEQYF TGTGCCAGCAGCGTGCAGGGATCGACCGGGACTAGCTTCGACGAGCAGTACTTC
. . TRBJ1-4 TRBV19 CASSLPNLANEKLFF TGTGCCAGTAGTCTCCCGAATCTTGCTAATGAAAAACTGTTTTTT
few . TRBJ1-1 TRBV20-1 CSAGDSSWAAEAFF TGCAGTGCTGGGGACTCCTCGTGGGCTGCTGAAGCTTTCTTT
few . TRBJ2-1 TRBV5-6 CASSRWDYNEQFF TGTGCCAGCAGCCGTTGGGACTACAATGAGCAGTTCTTC
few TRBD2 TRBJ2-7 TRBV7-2 CASSFVLAGASYEQYF TGTGCCAGCAGCTTCGTACTAGCGGGAGCATCCTACGAGCAGTACTTC
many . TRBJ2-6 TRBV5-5 CASSLFISGANVLTF TGTGCCAGCAGCTTGTTCATCTCTGGGGCCAACGTCCTGACTTTC
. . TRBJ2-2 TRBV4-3 CASSQVRYTGELFF TGCGCCAGCAGCCAAGTACGGTACACCGGGGAGCTGTTTTTT
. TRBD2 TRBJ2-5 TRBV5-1 CASSDRTSGFNETQYF TGCGCCAGCAGCGATCGGACTAGCGGTTTTAACGAGACCCAGTACTTC
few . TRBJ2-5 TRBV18 CASSPGVGGETQYF TGTGCCAGCTCACCGGGTGTTGGGGGAGAGACCCAGTACTTC
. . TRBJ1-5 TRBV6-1 CASSEYSPDYSNQPQHF TGTGCCAGCAGTGAATATTCCCCAGATTATAGCAATCAGCCCCAGCATTTT
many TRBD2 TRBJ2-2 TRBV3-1 CASSQPGLVAGVFGELFF TGTGCCAGCAGCCAACCCGGACTCGTAGCGGGAGTTTTCGGGGAGCTGTTTTTT
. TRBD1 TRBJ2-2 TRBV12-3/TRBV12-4 CASGWTGGRAGELFF TGTGCCAGCGGCTGGACAGGGGGGAGGGCCGGGGAGCTGTTTTTT
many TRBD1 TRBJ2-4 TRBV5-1 CASSRELGQGEDIQYF TGCGCCAGCAGCCGGGAATTAGGACAGGGTGAGGACATTCAGTACTTC
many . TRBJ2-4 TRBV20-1 CSAHQEYLAKNIQYF TGCAGTGCCCATCAGGAGTATTTAGCCAAAAACATTCAGTACTTC
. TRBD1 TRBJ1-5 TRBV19 CASTTQGDQPQHF TGTGCCAGTACCACACAGGGGGATCAGCCCCAGCATTTT
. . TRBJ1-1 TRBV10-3 CAITKHTNTEAFF TGTGCCATCACCAAACATACGAACACTGAAGCTTTCTTT
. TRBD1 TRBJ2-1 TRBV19 CASSDKTGFSYEQFF TGTGCCAGTAGTGACAAGACAGGGTTCAGCTATGAGCAGTTCTTC
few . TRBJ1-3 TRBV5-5 CASSFLREFRNTIYF TGTGCCAGCAGCTTTCTCAGGGAATTTCGAAACACCATATATTTT
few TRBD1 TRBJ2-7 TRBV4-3 CASSPGTGRPSEQYF TGCGCCAGCAGCCCGGGGACAGGGAGGCCCAGCGAGCAGTACTTC
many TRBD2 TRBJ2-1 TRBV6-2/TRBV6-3 CASSPGLSVNEQFF TGTGCCAGCAGTCCGGGACTATCGGTCAATGAGCAGTTCTTC
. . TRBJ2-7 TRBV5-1 CASSPGRNYEQYF TGCGCCAGCAGCCCCGGACGGAACTACGAGCAGTACTTC
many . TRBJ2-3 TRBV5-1 CASSLAGRTRGGSDTQYF TGCGCCAGCAGCTTGGCTGGTAGGACCCGAGGGGGGTCGGATACGCAGTATTTT
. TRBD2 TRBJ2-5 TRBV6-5 CASSYSGTSQETQYF TGTGCCAGCAGTTACTCGGGGACTAGCCAAGAGACCCAGTACTTC
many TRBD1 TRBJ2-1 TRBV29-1 CSDRTGAGGWNEQFF TGCAGCGATAGGACAGGGGCTGGGGGTTGGAATGAGCAGTTCTTC
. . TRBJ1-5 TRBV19 CASRGSEAPRPQHF TGTGCCAGTAGGGGATCGGAGGCCCCCCGGCCCCAGCATTTT
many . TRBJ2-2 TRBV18 CASSPGAAFAGELFF TGTGCCAGCTCACCAGGGGCAGCTTTTGCCGGGGAGCTGTTTTTT
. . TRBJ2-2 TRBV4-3 CASNPGQWNTGELFF TGCGCCAGCAACCCCGGACAGTGGAACACCGGGGAGCTGTTTTTT
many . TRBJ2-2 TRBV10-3 CATSANTGELFF TGTGCCACCAGCGCGAACACCGGGGAGCTGTTTTTT
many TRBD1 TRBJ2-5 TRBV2 CASRLKGAFGETQYF TGTGCCAGCAGGCTTAAGGGGGCGTTCGGAGAGACCCAGTACTTC
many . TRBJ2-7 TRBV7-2 CASSLDQGLGEQYF TGTGCCAGCAGCTTAGACCAGGGGTTGGGCGAGCAGTACTTC
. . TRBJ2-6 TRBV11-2 CASSLMYAGANVLTF TGTGCCAGCAGCTTAATGTATGCTGGGGCCAACGTCCTGACTTTC
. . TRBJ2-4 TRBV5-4 CASGGAVGSKNIQYF TGTGCCAGCGGCGGGGCAGTGGGTTCCAAAAACATTCAGTACTTC
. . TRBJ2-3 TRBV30 CAWSVLRLGTDTQYF TGTGCCTGGAGTGTATTAAGACTAGGAACAGATACGCAGTATTTT
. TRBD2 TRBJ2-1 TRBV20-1 CCAKGILAGVALANEQFF TGCTGTGCTAAGGGGATACTAGCGGGAGTTGCGTTAGCAAATGAGCAGTTCTTC